This entry lists 14 T cell receptor beta chains sequenced from one sample in a study of shared clonotypes between healthy human individuals (dated by TCRdb to about 2020). Preparation of the library involved the immunoSEQ multiplex PCR assay. In its TCRdb copy, this immuneACCESS table keeps in-frame sequences only and misses some clones. Where compared with another copy, unresolved V genes explain less than half of these, and the others have no known cause. This sample gives 700,000 or so clones in total; around 72% of them show up just once. The top ten clones comprise approximately 1.8% of the sample. Source material: memory CD4+ T cells sorted from blood. This sample's cell subset or site label indicates: CD45RA-negative fraction. Source of these receptors: a woman in her twenties or thirties in good health.

This chain links TRBV28 with TRBJ2-4; D remains unclear. There are 16 residues in the CDR3. V lost 1 base and J lost 0, with 10 bases in between. Germline loops: CDR1 MDHEN, CDR2 SYDVKM. The CDR3 region has the DNA TGTGCCAGCAGTTTATATTCTTCCGTAGCCAAAAACATTCAGTACTTC. Translated: CASSLYSSVAKNIQYF.

The chain links TRBV5-1 to TRBJ2-7, with TRBD2 identical over 11 bases. Trimming took 0 bases from V and 0 from J; bases not matched to a gene: 11. Germline loops: CDR1 SGHRS, CDR2 YFSETQ. This CDR3 contains 19 residues. The CDR3 protein is CASSLGDRPGLAGSYEQYF. The CDR3 DNA sequence: TGCGCCAGCAGCTTGGGGGACAGACCCGGACTAGCGGGCTCCTACGAGCAGTACTTC.

This clone has only a few counts. DNA of the CDR3: TGTGCCAGCAGCTACGGGACAGGCCCTGGGGAGACCCAGTACTTC. Translated, it gives CASSYGTGPGETQYF. The chain carries TRBV5-4 and TRBJ2-5; 8 positions match TRBD1. The CDR3 totals 15 residues. Germline-derived CDR1 and CDR2 are SGHNT and YYREEE (reference sequence). Trimming removed 3 bases from V and 5 bases from J; junction bases left unmatched: 9.

The J gene is TRBJ1-1, the V gene TRBV28, with D uncertain. The CDR3 has 15 residues. Germline V CDR1 and CDR2: MDHEN, SYDVKM. Trimming left V 5 bases short and J 3 bases short, with 16 bases between. CDR3 DNA sequence: TGTGCCAGCAGTCAAATACCTCCGGTGGACACTGAAGCTTTCTTT. Amino acid sequence: CASSQIPPVDTEAFF.

The chain couples TRBV27 to TRBJ2-3, with D maybe TRBD1 (6 bases). The CDR3 extends over 18 amino acids. Trimming stripped 7 bases from V and 4 bases from J, with 27 bases between. Germline lookup yields CDR1 MNHEY and CDR2 SMNVEV (reference sequence). The CDR3 protein is CASTPARQDPLLPDTQYF. The CDR3 DNA is TGTGCCAGCACCCCAGCGCGACAGGACCCCCTACTCCCAGATACGCAGTATTTT.

For the CDR3, the DNA is TGTGCCAGCAGCAGGGCGGGGCGGGAAACCTACGAGCAGTACTTC. Amino acids: CASSRAGRETYEQYF. The chain couples TRBV7-8 to TRBJ2-7, with TRBD2 as a possible D gene (6 bases). Germline CDR1 is SGHVS and CDR2 is FQNEAQ. V was shortened by 5 bases and J by 2 bases, with 16 bases between the two germline ends. This CDR3 region has 15 residues.

This clone was seen more than once but under ten times. The rearrangement joins TRBV4-2 to TRBJ2-1, with 12 bases matching TRBD2. Germline V CDR1 and CDR2: LGHNA, YNFKEQ. The CDR3 has 13 residues. The junction had 2 bases not matched to a gene; V was cut back by 2 bases and J by 12 bases. CDR3 nucleotide sequence: TGTGCCAGCAGCCAAAAACTAGCGGGAGGGCAGTTCTTC. Protein product: CASSQKLAGGQFF.

The J gene is TRBJ1-5, the V gene TRBV19; TRBD1 agrees at 7 bases. After removal of 10 bases from V and 6 bases from J, the junction contained 12 bases not matched to a gene. The CDR3 loop spans 14 amino acids. Per the germline V gene, CDR1 is LNHDA and CDR2 is SQIVND (reference sequence). The CDR3 DNA reads as TGTGCCACAAGGGACAGTCTGAACGGTCAGCCCCAGCATTTT. Translation: CATRDSLNGQPQHF.

V and J are TRBV27 and TRBJ1-1; 9 bases align to TRBD1. V dropped 6 bases and J dropped 3; count of bases not matched to a gene: 8. Germline values: CDR1 MNHEY, CDR2 SMNVEV (reference sequence). There are 15 residues in the CDR3. The CDR3 spells CASSTIRDRDTEAFF. CDR3 DNA sequence: TGTGCCAGCAGCACCATCCGGGACAGGGACACTGAAGCTTTCTTT.

The chain recombines TRBV28 with TRBJ1-6; TRBD1 might be the D (5 bases). This CDR3 has 12 residues. V was shortened by 10 bases and J by 9 bases, with 13 bases between the two germline ends. The germline V gene has CDR1 MDHEN and CDR2 SYDVKM. The CDR3 DNA reads TGTGCCACCAGCTCACAGGTTTCACCCCTCCACTTT. Residues: CATSSQVSPLHF.

The chain employs TRBV15 and TRBJ2-7, with 7 nucleotides matching TRBD2. Germline CDR1 reads LNHNV; CDR2 reads YYDKDF (reference sequence). The CDR3 length is 15 residues. After removal of 6 bases from V and 0 bases from J, the junction contained 8 bases not matched to a gene. The CDR3 DNA reads TGTGCCACCAGTACTTTCGAGCGGGACTCCTACGAGCAGTACTTC. Protein product: CATSTFERDSYEQYF.

This clone has just a few counts. This CDR3 is CASSLALLGTGANVLTF. CDR3 in DNA: TGTGCCAGCAGCTTAGCGCTTCTGGGCACTGGGGCCAACGTCCTGACTTTC. This chain uses TRBV7-2 with TRBJ2-6, with no clear D. V lost 0 bases, J lost 2 bases, and 11 bases lay in between. This CDR3 spans 17 amino acids. Germline V gene data show CDR1 as SGHTA and CDR2 as FQGNSA. The full variable domain, rest sourced from reference TRBV7-2 and TRBJ2-6, is GAGVSQSPSNKVTEKGKDVELRCDPISGHTALYWYRQSLGQGLEFLIYFQGNSAPDKSGLPSDRFSAERTGGSVSTLTIQRTQQEDSAVYLCASSLALLGTGANVLTFGAGSRLTVL.

This clone was seen a single time. The chain links TRBV21-1 to TRBJ2-1; TRBD1 reflects the table's D call only, with no check against the DNA. TRBV21-1 corresponds to a pseudogene. The length of the CDR3 is 17 residues. In nucleotides, the CDR3 is TGTGCCAGCAGCAAATCGCCAGGGGACAGGAACTACAATGAGCAGTTCTTC. Its translation is CASSKSPGDRNYNEQFF.

V and J are TRBV10-3 and TRBJ2-7, with D uncertain. Between the trimmed V and J ends, which lost 6 bases and 0 bases, there was a span of 9 bases. Germline assignment: CDR1 ENHRY and CDR2 SYGVKD. The length of the CDR3 is 13 residues. CDR3 in amino acids: CAIRSDSSYEQYF. Written as DNA, the CDR3 is TGTGCCATCAGATCAGATAGCTCCTACGAGCAGTACTTC.